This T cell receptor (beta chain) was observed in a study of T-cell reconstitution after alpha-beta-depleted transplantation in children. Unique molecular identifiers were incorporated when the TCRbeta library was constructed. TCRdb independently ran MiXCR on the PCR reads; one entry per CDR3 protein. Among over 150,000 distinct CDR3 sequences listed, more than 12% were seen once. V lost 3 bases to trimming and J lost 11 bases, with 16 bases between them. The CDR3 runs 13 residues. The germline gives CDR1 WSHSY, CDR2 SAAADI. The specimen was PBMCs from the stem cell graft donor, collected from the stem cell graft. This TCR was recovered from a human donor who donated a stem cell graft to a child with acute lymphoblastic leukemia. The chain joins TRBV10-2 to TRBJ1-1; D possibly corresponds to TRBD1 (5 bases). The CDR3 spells CASSDQRGTEAFF. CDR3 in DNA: TGCGCCAGCAGTGATCAGCGCGGGACGGAGGCTTTCTTT.